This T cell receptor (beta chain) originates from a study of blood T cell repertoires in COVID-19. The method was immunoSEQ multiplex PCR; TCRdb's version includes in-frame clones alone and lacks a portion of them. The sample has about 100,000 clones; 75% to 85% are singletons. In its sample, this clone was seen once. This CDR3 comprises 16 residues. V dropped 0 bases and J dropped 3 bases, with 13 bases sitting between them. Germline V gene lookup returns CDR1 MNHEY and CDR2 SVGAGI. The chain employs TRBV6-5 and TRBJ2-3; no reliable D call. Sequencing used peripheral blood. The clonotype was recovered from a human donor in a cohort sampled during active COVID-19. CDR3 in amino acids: CASSYSPGTNTDTQYF. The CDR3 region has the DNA TGTGCCAGCAGTTACTCCCCAGGCACGAATACAGATACGCAGTATTTT.